What follows are 30 T cell receptor beta chains derived from one specimen sequenced in a study of T cells expressing NK-cell markers. TCRdb reworked the 5' RACE reads into one entry per CDR3 protein, no DNA. The sample has 150,000 or so distinct CDR3 sequences. The sample comprised blood T cells: a sorted CD56 or NKG2C T cell subset, CD4+ or CD8+ T cells, or bulk PBMC T cells (not recorded which). All receptors come from a woman aged 45-60 years in good health.

The V call is TRBV10-2, the J call TRBJ2-1; TCRdb lists TRBD2, though no DNA is available to test this call. Germline V gene sequence: CDR1 WSHSY, CDR2 SAAADI. This CDR3 comprises 16 residues. CDR3 residues: CASSLLTSGPVDEQFF.

The chain couples TRBV24-1 to TRBJ2-1; there is no DNA to check the TCRdb D call of TRBD2. The CDR3 runs 15 residues. Per germline, CDR1 KGHDR and CDR2 SFDVKD. This CDR3 reads CATGPTGGHLDEQFF.

The rearrangement joins TRBV24-1 to TRBJ2-1; TCRdb gives TRBD1 as the D gene, but with no DNA this cannot be confirmed. Germline V CDR1 and CDR2: KGHDR, SFDVKD. CDR3 size: 16 residues. This CDR3 reads CATSDSDSNSYNEQFF.

CDR3 in amino acids: CASSEGSTGDFGYGYTF. The chain has TRBV7-9 and TRBJ1-2; TCRdb gives TRBD1 as the D gene, but with no DNA this cannot be confirmed. The CDR3 consists of 17 residues. Germline loops: CDR1 SEHNR, CDR2 FQNEAQ (reference sequence).

V usage is TRBV4-1 and J usage is TRBJ2-7; TCRdb designates TRBD2, a call that cannot be tested without DNA. The germline gives CDR1 MGHRA, CDR2 YSYEKL. The CDR3 loop spans 14 amino acids. The CDR3 reads CASSHESGMYEQYF.

This chain uses TRBV12-3 or TRBV12-4 with TRBJ1-4. This CDR3 contains 13 residues. This CDR3 reads CASTSGGNEKLFF.

The V and J genes are TRBV6-5 and TRBJ2-2. The length of the CDR3 is 13 residues. Germline-derived CDR1 and CDR2 are MNHEY and SVGAGI. The chain's CDR3 is CASSYDITGELFF.

The gene calls are TRBV10-2 and TRBJ1-5; the TCRdb D gene call, TRBD1, has no DNA to confirm it. Germline V CDR1 and CDR2: WSHSY, SAAADI. The length of the CDR3 is 14 residues. The CDR3: CASSDDRVNQPQHF.

The rearrangement uses TRBV4-2 and TRBJ1-2. The germline V gene has CDR1 LGHNA and CDR2 YNFKEQ. The CDR3 consists of 17 residues. CDR3: CASSQDPMSQFNYGYTF.

The chain carries TRBV10-1 and TRBJ2-1; TCRdb's assignment of TRBD1 cannot be checked, as there is no DNA. The CDR3 totals 15 residues. Germline assignment: CDR1 WNHNN and CDR2 SYGVQD (reference sequence). This CDR3 reads CASAGDRGLNNEQFF.

The chain combines TRBV27 with TRBJ2-7. The length of the CDR3 is 15 residues. CDR1 and CDR2 from the germline V gene are MNHEY and SMNVEV (reference sequence). This CDR3 reads CASSLSTTSRYEQYF.

The gene calls are TRBV7-9 and TRBJ2-7; as DNA is missing, the TRBD1 call by TCRdb cannot be tested. This CDR3 contains 15 residues. Germline assignment: CDR1 SEHNR and CDR2 FQNEAQ (reference sequence). CDR3 region: CASSFGPGQGYEQYF.

V and J are TRBV12-5 and TRBJ2-3. The CDR3 contains 15 residues. Per the germline V gene, CDR1 is LGHNT and CDR2 is FRNRAP. The CDR3: CASGLIGVYADTQYF.

The chain uses TRBV1 and TRBJ2-1; checking the TCRdb D call of TRBD1 is not possible without DNA. TRBV1 is reported as a pseudogene. The CDR3 is made up of 12 amino acids. CDR3 sequence: CTRKSGISIRFF.

The V gene is TRBV11-3, the J gene TRBJ2-3; no DNA is available, so the TRBD1 call from TCRdb remains unchecked. CDR3 length equals 16 residues. CDR1 and CDR2 from the germline V gene are SGHNT and YENEEA. The CDR3 here is CASRTFTDRDRDTQYF.

The genes are TRBV27 and TRBJ2-3. Germline assignment: CDR1 MNHEY and CDR2 SMNVEV (reference sequence). There are 14 residues in the CDR3. The CDR3: CASSLLTSTNTQYF.

CDR3 sequence: CATGSGVTQYF. V gene TRBV24-1 combines with J gene TRBJ2-5. Germline lookup yields CDR1 KGHDR and CDR2 SFDVKD. This CDR3 has 11 residues.

The chain's CDR3 is CASRPGSLLGYTF. The chain recombines TRBV5-1 with TRBJ1-2. Germline values: CDR1 SGHRS, CDR2 YFSETQ. The CDR3 consists of 13 residues. The full variable domain, in which reference TRBV5-1 and TRBJ1-2 provide the parts outside the CDR3, is KAGVTQTPRYLIKTRGQQVTLSCSPISGHRSVSWYQQTPGQGLQFLFEYFSETQRNKGNFPGRFSGRQFSNSRSEMNVSTLELGDSALYLCASRPGSLLGYTFGSGTRLTVV.

The rearrangement uses TRBV12-3 or TRBV12-4 and TRBJ2-1; TCRdb indicates TRBD2, and absent DNA this call remains unverified. CDR3 length equals 14 residues. This chain's CDR3 is CASSWAESSSEQFF.

The V and J genes are TRBV7-9 and TRBJ2-7; TCRdb returns TRBD2, unconfirmable since there is no DNA. Germline values: CDR1 SEHNR, CDR2 FQNEAQ (reference sequence). This CDR3 contains 13 residues. The CDR3 loop is CASSLDDWEEEYF.

CDR3 residues: CASSSLLGLAGPQRTGELFF. The chain uses TRBV27 and TRBJ2-2; TCRdb's D call of TRBD2 is untestable without DNA. The germline CDR1 and CDR2 sequences are MNHEY and SMNVEV (reference sequence). The CDR3 consists of 20 residues.

The J gene is TRBJ1-5, the V gene TRBV14; absent DNA, TCRdb's TRBD1 call cannot be checked. Germline-derived CDR1 and CDR2 are SGHDN and FVKESK. The CDR3 totals 13 residues. The CDR3 protein is CASSRGHGQPQHF. Combining the CDR3 with reference TRBV14 and TRBJ1-5 gives the whole variable domain EAGVTQFPSHSVIEKGQTVTLRCDPISGHDNLYWYRRVMGKEIKFLLHFVKESKQDESGMPNNRFLAERTGGTYSTLKVQPAELEDSGVYFCASSRGHGQPQHFGDGTRLSIL.

The chain couples TRBV6-5 to TRBJ1-2. CDR3 length: 14 amino acids. Germline V gene data show CDR1 as MNHEY and CDR2 as SVGAGI. This chain's CDR3 is CASSSAAVLEGYTF.

The J gene is TRBJ1-2, the V gene TRBV5-6. The CDR3 spans 14 residues. Germline values: CDR1 SGHDT, CDR2 YYEEEE. CDR3 in amino acids: CASSLQDFNYGYTF.

V and J are TRBV4-1 and TRBJ2-1; TCRdb outputs TRBD2, but without DNA this stays unchecked. The CDR3 loop spans 15 amino acids. The germline gives CDR1 MGHRA, CDR2 YSYEKL. The CDR3: CASSQSRTTNNEQFF.

The V and J genes are TRBV28 and TRBJ1-1. Germline CDR1 MDHEN, CDR2 SYDVKM. The CDR3 is 14 amino acids. This CDR3 reads CASGEPVGGTEAFF.

This chain uses TRBV13 with TRBJ2-1; TCRdb's D gene call, TRBD2, goes unchecked for lack of DNA. Germline CDR1 is PRHDT and CDR2 is FYEKMQ (reference sequence). CDR3 length: 17 residues. This chain's CDR3 is CASSLEGGLAPIREQFF.

The V call is TRBV7-9, the J call TRBJ2-1; TCRdb outputs TRBD1, but without DNA this stays unchecked. Germline V gene data show CDR1 as SEHNR and CDR2 as FQNEAQ (reference sequence). This CDR3 has 15 amino acids. CDR3 sequence reads: CASSLLPLPGNEQFF.

The chain combines TRBV27 with TRBJ1-6. The CDR3 loop spans 15 amino acids. Germline loops: CDR1 MNHEY, CDR2 SMNVEV (reference sequence). The CDR3 loop reads CASSQSPERASPLHF.

The chain recombines TRBV7-9 with TRBJ2-1. The germline V gene encodes CDR1 SEHNR and CDR2 FQNEAQ (reference sequence). The CDR3 runs 12 residues. The chain's CDR3 is CASSPDGIEQFF.